Below, 5 T cell receptor beta chains from the same sample are listed, as sequenced in a study of early T cells in non-severe SARS-CoV-2 infection listed by TCRdb under 2021. Libraries came from 5' RACE. TCRdb shows the sequencer as NextSeq 500. TCRdb handled the public reads itself, with Q25 trimming in fastp and clone calling in MiXCR, and kept productive beta chains. For every CDR3 protein sequence, its rows merge into one entry that carries the most common genes and DNA. Present in this sample are 55,000 to 80,000 distinct CDR3 sequences, 7% to 9.5% of which were seen just once. 13% of the sample goes to the ten largest clones. The material was whole blood, obtained at baseline. These receptors were obtained from an adult who was a healthcare worker with PCR-confirmed SARS-CoV-2 infection or an uninfected control (not recorded which).

This clonotype was counted between two and nine times. The chain is built from TRBV11-2 and TRBJ2-2; 8 nucleotides agree with TRBD2. The V segment lost 1 base and the J segment 4 bases; nucleotides outside the gene matches: 5. CDR1 and CDR2 from the germline V gene are SGHAT and FQNNGV. The CDR3 extends over 16 amino acids. CDR3 amino acids: CASSLGAGTSTGELFF. The CDR3 region has the DNA TGTGCCAGCAGCTTAGGAGCCGGGACTAGCACCGGGGAGCTGTTTTTT.

This clonotype was seen a few times. CDR3 loop: CASSVSSGTNTGELFF. In DNA form, the CDR3 reads TGTGCCAGCAGTGTATCTAGCGGTACTAACACCGGGGAGCTGTTTTTT. The chain is built from TRBV25-1 and TRBJ2-2; 7 bases line up with TRBD2. Per germline, CDR1 MGHDK and CDR2 SYGVNS. The CDR3 loop spans 16 amino acids. The J segment lost 2 bases and the V segment lost 4 bases, leaving 7 bases of the junction unmatched.

This clonotype was seen a handful of times. The gene calls are TRBV3-1 and TRBJ2-3, with D perhaps matching TRBD2 (5 bases). The CDR3 sequence is 15 residues long. Germline V gene sequence: CDR1 LGHDT, CDR2 YNNKEL (reference sequence). V was clipped by 3 bases and J by 6 bases, with 16 bases between them. The CDR3 loop reads CASSQTLGGTDTQYF. The CDR3 DNA is TGTGCCAGCAGCCAGACGTTAGGAGGAACGGATACGCAGTATTTT.

This clonotype was seen a few times. The chain combines TRBV7-2 with TRBJ2-3, with a possible D match to TRBD1 (5 bases). This CDR3 has 13 residues. Germline V CDR1 and CDR2: SGHTA, FQGNSA. The germline V and J ends were trimmed by 10 bases and 0 bases, with 11 bases remaining between them. The CDR3: CANNQGSTDTQYF. CDR3 DNA sequence: TGTGCCAACAACCAGGGAAGCACAGATACGCAGTATTTT.

This clonotype was seen many times. The chain uses TRBV24-1 and TRBJ2-3; D may match TRBD1 or TRBD2 (5 bases each). This CDR3 is built from 17 residues. Germline CDR1 and CDR2: KGHDR and SFDVKD. The ends were cut back, 1 base at V and 0 bases at J, with 13 bases in the middle. DNA of the CDR3: TGTGCCACCAGTGATTTCTCGGGGCATTATAGCACAGATACGCAGTATTTT. Its protein product is CATSDFSGHYSTDTQYF.